This entry lists 11 T cell receptor beta chains sequenced from one sample in a study of siplizumab effects on memory and regulatory T cells. Researchers maintained the mixed lymphocyte reaction cells in coculture at 37°C for six to seven days. No antigen has been assigned to these receptors. The assay was immunoSEQ multiplex PCR, and TCRdb's table has in-frame clones only and misses some. This table holds several thousand clones, roughly 53% found once. The specimen sequenced was CFSE-low (dividing) CD8+ T cells sorted from an allogeneic mixed lymphocyte reaction. Every receptor here comes from a human donor in good health; the cells came from an allogeneic mixed lymphocyte reaction. Some clones in this sample may be carry-over from other donors' samples.

V is TRBV27 and J is TRBJ2-3, with 8 nucleotides matching TRBD1. J gave up 3 bases and V 5 bases, and 13 bases lay outside the gene matches. The CDR3 totals 17 residues. Germline V CDR1 and CDR2: MNHEY, SMNVEV (reference sequence). CDR3 amino acids: CASSPISPQGATDTQYF. The CDR3 coding sequence is TGTGCCAGCAGTCCAATATCCCCGCAGGGGGCTACAGATACGCAGTATTTT.

The rearrangement links TRBV28 to TRBJ1-1, with unresolved D. Germline loops: CDR1 MDHEN, CDR2 SYDVKM. V was clipped by 4 bases and J by 4 bases, with 10 bases between them. This CDR3 contains 13 residues. CDR3 region: CASSYRGSTEAFF. As DNA, the CDR3 is TGTGCCAGCAGTTACCGTGGCAGCACTGAAGCTTTCTTT.

The CDR3 sequence: CASSLGDYEQYF. The CDR3 nucleotides read TGCGCCAGCAGCTTGGGGGACTACGAGCAGTACTTC. The rearrangement joins TRBV5-1 to TRBJ2-7; D is ambiguous. Trimming stripped 0 bases from V and 3 bases from J, with 4 bases between. The CDR3 extends over 12 amino acids. CDR1 is SGHRS and CDR2 is YFSETQ in the germline V gene. Drawing the rest from reference TRBV5-1 and TRBJ2-7, the complete variable domain is KAGVTQTPRYLIKTRGQQVTLSCSPISGHRSVSWYQQTPGQGLQFLFEYFSETQRNKGNFPGRFSGRQFSNSRSEMNVSTLELGDSALYLCASSLGDYEQYFGPGTRLTVT.

The V gene is TRBV27, the J gene TRBJ2-7; 9 nucleotides line up with TRBD1. The ends lost 0 bases at V and 5 bases at J; junction bases unmatched: 2. Germline values: CDR1 MNHEY, CDR2 SMNVEV (reference sequence). The CDR3 length is 14 residues. The CDR3 here is CASSLSGTGNEQYF. The CDR3 DNA follows: TGTGCCAGCAGTTTATCCGGGACAGGGAACGAGCAGTACTTC.

This clone was seen a few times. Other DNA sequences within the sample encode an identical CDR3. The V call is TRBV27, the J call TRBJ2-3; 14 bases line up with TRBD2. V gave up 2 bases and J gave up 4 bases; unmatched junction bases: 5. The germline V gene encodes CDR1 MNHEY and CDR2 SMNVEV (reference sequence). This CDR3 has 17 amino acids. CDR3 sequence (DNA): TGTGCCAGCAGTTTAAACAGACTAGCGGGAGGGGCAGATACGCAGTATTTT. Translated, it gives CASSLNRLAGGADTQYF.

V is TRBV15 and J is TRBJ2-7, with a possible D match to TRBD1 (6 bases). The CDR3 is 15 residues long. V dropped 0 bases and J dropped 4 bases, with 13 bases sitting between them. From germline, CDR1 is LNHNV and CDR2 YYDKDF (reference sequence). This CDR3 reads CATSREGTGSYEQYF. DNA for the CDR3: TGTGCCACCAGCAGAGAGGGCACAGGGAGTTACGAGCAGTACTTC. The entire variable domain, with the rest obtained from reference TRBV15 and TRBJ2-7, is as follows: DAMVIQNPRYQVTQFGKPVTLSCSQTLNHNVMYWYQQKSSQAPKLLFHYYDKDFNNEADTPDNFQSRRPNTSFCFLDIRSPGLGDTAMYLCATSREGTGSYEQYFGPGTRLTVT.

This clone is a singleton in its sample. The chain uses TRBV25-1 and TRBJ2-7; TRBD2 might be the D (6 bases). This CDR3 is 15 amino acids long. The V gene lost 2 bases and the J gene lost 4 bases, with 15 bases spanning the gap. CDR1 is MGHDK and CDR2 is SYGVNS in the germline V gene. CDR3 sequence reads: CASSEPGSALYEQYF. For the CDR3, the DNA is TGTGCCAGCAGTGAACCCGGGAGTGCACTATACGAGCAGTACTTC.

The chain has TRBV21-1 and TRBJ2-7; TRBD2 reflects the table's D call only, with no check against the DNA. TRBV21-1 is described as a pseudogene. The CDR3 loop spans 21 amino acids. As DNA, the CDR3 is TGTGCCAGCAGCAAAATTATGGCTTATTTGGTCACTAGCGGGGAAACCTACGAGCAGTACTTC. The encoded protein is CASSKIMAYLVTSGETYEQYF.

The rearrangement links TRBV14 to TRBJ2-5; D unresolved. The CDR3 consists of 15 residues. Trimming pared 3 bases from V and 5 bases from J, leaving 16 bases between. From germline, CDR1 is SGHDN and CDR2 FVKESK. CDR3 DNA sequence: TGTGCCAGCAGCCAGGGTACGGGCTTCGGTGAGACCCAGTACTTC. Protein: CASSQGTGFGETQYF. Filled out from reference TRBV14 and TRBJ2-5, the complete variable domain reads EAGVTQFPSHSVIEKGQTVTLRCDPISGHDNLYWYRRVMGKEIKFLLHFVKESKQDESGMPNNRFLAERTGGTYSTLKVQPAELEDSGVYFCASSQGTGFGETQYFGPGTRLLVL.

CDR3 DNA: TGTGCCAGCAGCGGTGGGGACTGGTCTGGGGGAACCGGGGAGCTGTTTTTT. Its translation is CASSGGDWSGGTGELFF. The chain uses TRBV7-6 and TRBJ2-2, with a weak D call TRBD2 (6 bases). The CDR3 contains 17 residues. CDR1 is SGHVS, CDR2 FNYEAQ, per germline. V lost 5 bases, J lost 5 bases, and 21 bases lay in between.

The rearrangement links TRBV10-1 to TRBJ2-7; 7 bases agree with TRBD2. Germline V CDR1 and CDR2: WNHNN, SYGVQD (reference sequence). CDR3 length: 16 amino acids. The V segment lost 7 bases and the J segment 1 base; nucleotides outside the gene matches: 13. In nucleotides, the CDR3 is TGCGCCAGCAACATCTTGAGAACTAGCGCTTCCTACGAGCAGTACTTC. The encoded protein is CASNILRTSASYEQYF.